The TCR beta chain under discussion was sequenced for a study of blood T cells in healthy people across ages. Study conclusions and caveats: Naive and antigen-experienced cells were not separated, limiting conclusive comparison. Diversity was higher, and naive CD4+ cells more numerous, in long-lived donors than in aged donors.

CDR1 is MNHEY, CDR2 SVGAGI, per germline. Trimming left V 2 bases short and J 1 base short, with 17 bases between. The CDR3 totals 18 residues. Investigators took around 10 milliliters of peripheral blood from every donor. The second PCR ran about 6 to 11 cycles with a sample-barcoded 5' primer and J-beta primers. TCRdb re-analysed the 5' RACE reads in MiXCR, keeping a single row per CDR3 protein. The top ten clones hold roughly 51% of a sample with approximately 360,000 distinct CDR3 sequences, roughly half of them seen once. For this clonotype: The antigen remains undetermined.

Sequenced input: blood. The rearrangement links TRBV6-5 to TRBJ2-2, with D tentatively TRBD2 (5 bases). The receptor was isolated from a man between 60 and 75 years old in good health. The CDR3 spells CASSYGLTRALNTGELFF. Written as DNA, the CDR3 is TGTGCCAGCAGTTACGGGTTAACGAGGGCCTTGAACACCGGGGAGCTGTTTTTT.